A single sample is the source of the 5 T cell receptor beta chains below, sequenced in a study of cytomegalovirus exposure and HLA in healthy donors. Researchers ran the PCR with 60 Vbeta and 13 Jbeta primers. Only in-frame clones appear in the TCRdb table, and some are missing; sequencing was by immunoSEQ multiplex PCR. Among fewer than 200,000 clones listed, more than 60% were seen once. The sequencing input was PBMCs. The source is a human donor in good health.

This chain joins TRBV10-3 and TRBJ1-5; perhaps TRBD1 as D (5 bases). Germline V CDR1 and CDR2: ENHRY, SYGVKD. This CDR3 region has 15 residues. The ends were cut back, 8 bases at V and 0 bases at J, with 14 bases in the middle. The CDR3 sequence is CAISGERGSNQPQHF. The DNA of the CDR3 is TGTGCCATCTCGGGGGAACGCGGTAGCAATCAGCCCCAGCATTTT.

The chain's CDR3 is CASSRGTDGSYEQYF. CDR3 coding DNA: TGTGCCAGCAGTAGGGGAACGGACGGATCCTACGAGCAGTACTTC. V usage is TRBV6-5 and J usage is TRBJ2-7; weak D call: TRBD1 (5 bases). V was pared by 5 bases and J by 1 base, with 15 bases between. The CDR3 has 15 residues. Germline CDR1 MNHEY, CDR2 SVGAGI.

The V gene is TRBV27, the J gene TRBJ2-7; D possibly corresponds to TRBD2 (7 bases). Germline CDR1 reads MNHEY; CDR2 reads SMNVEV (reference sequence). Trimming took 7 bases from V and 3 from J, leaving 19 bases between them. The CDR3 length is 15 residues. This chain's CDR3 is CASTLRGGVNYEQYF. CDR3 nucleotides: TGTGCCAGCACCCTGAGGGGGGGAGTTAACTACGAGCAGTACTTC.

The chain uses TRBV10-3 and TRBJ1-3; D possibly corresponds to TRBD1 (6 bases). CDR1 ENHRY and CDR2 SYGVKD come from the germline V gene. The V end was cut by 10 bases, the J end by 0 bases, with 16 bases between. The CDR3 consists of 15 residues. The CDR3 protein is CATLQGANSGNTIYF. DNA of the CDR3: TGTGCCACCCTACAGGGTGCCAACTCTGGAAACACCATATATTTT.

The V gene is TRBV6-5, the J gene TRBJ2-3; 10 nucleotides match TRBD2. Germline V CDR1 and CDR2: MNHEY, SVGAGI. This CDR3 region has 14 residues. J gave up 3 bases and V 8 bases, and 5 bases lay outside the gene matches. The CDR3 sequence is CASERGGGTDTQYF. In nucleotides, the CDR3 is TGTGCCAGCGAGCGGGGGGGCGGAACAGATACGCAGTATTTT.